This TCR beta chain was recovered during a study of CD8+ T cells in alopecia areata. Study information: Oral tofacitinib (5 to 10 mg twice daily) was administered to treated patients. Tofacitinib treatment spanned 6 to 18 months, with 6 months off drug afterward. Whole-study results and caveats: Scalp samples also contribute reads from the resident alphabeta T cells found in normal skin. Numerous clones, expanded in lesions, remained in scalp and blood during tofacitinib.

Treatment meaning: oral pan-JAK inhibitor, 5-10 mg twice daily. About this clone itself: Its target is unknown.

The CDR3 length is 15 residues. V was trimmed by 3 bases and J by 0 bases, leaving 12 bases between them. Germline lookup yields CDR1 SQVTM and CDR2 ANQGSEA. Once RNA had been extracted, it was reverse transcribed into cDNA to act as the sequencing template. Generated by immunoSEQ multiplex PCR, the TCRdb table keeps only in-frame clones and is missing some. Among fewer than 150,000 clones, roughly 82% were seen once, and the ten largest hold 20% to 25%. V and J are TRBV29-1 and TRBJ2-1; D unresolved. Sequencing was performed on CD8+ T cells sorted from blood, taken at week 4, from a patient treated with tofacitinib. The origin of this receptor is a human donor with alopecia areata. CDR3 residues: CSVDSRAHSYNEQFF. The CDR3 DNA reads as TGCAGCGTTGACTCAAGGGCTCACTCCTACAATGAGCAGTTCTTC.